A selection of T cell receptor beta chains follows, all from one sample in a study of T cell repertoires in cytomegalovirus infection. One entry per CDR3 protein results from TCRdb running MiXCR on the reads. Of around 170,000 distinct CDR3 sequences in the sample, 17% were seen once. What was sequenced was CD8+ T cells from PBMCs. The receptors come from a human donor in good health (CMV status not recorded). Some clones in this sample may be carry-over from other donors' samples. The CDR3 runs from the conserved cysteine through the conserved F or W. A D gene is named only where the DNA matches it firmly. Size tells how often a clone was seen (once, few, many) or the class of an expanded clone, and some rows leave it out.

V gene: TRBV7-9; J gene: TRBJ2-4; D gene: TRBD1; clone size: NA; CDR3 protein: CASSLMQGATKNIQYF; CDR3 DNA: TGTGCCAGCAGCTTAATGCAGGGGGCAACCAAAAACATTCAGTACTTC
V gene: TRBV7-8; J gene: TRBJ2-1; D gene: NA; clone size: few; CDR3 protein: CASSLALRRWDEQFF; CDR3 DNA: TGTGCCAGCAGCTTAGCCCTCCGACGGTGGGATGAGCAGTTCTTC
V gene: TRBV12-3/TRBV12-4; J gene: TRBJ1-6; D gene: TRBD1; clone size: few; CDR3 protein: CANLPGQGKRNSPLHF; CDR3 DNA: TGTGCCAACCTACCTGGACAGGGGAAGAGGAATTCACCCCTCCACTTT
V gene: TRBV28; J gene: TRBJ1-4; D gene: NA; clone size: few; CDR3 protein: CASSIAHRVTNEKLFF; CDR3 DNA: TGTGCCAGCAGTATCGCTCACAGGGTAACTAATGAAAAACTGTTTTTT
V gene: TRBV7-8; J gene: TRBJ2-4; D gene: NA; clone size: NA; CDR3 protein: CASSSAGTGSGYF; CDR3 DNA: TGTGCCAGCAGCTCGGCGGGGACTGGTAGCGGGTACTTC
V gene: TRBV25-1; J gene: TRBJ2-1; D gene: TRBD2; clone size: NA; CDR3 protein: CASSGGGLPYNEQFF; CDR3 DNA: TGTGCCAGCAGTGGGGGGGGACTACCCTACAATGAGCAGTTCTTC
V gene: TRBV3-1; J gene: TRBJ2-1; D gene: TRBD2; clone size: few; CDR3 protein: CASSQDPGLARFVDQFF; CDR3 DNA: TGTGCCAGCAGCCAAGATCCGGGACTAGCGCGTTTCGTCGATCAGTTCTTC
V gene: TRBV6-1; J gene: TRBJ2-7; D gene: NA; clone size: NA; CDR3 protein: CASYEGSYEQYF; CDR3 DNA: TGTGCCAGCTACGAGGGGAGCTACGAGCAGTACTTC
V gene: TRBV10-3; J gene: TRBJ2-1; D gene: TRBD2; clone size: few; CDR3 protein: CAISERLAANNEQFF; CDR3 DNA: TGTGCCATCAGTGAAAGACTAGCGGCCAACAATGAGCAGTTCTTC
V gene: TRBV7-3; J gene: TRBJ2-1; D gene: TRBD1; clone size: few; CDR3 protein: CASSPFGQGSINEQFF; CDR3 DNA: TGTGCCAGCAGCCCTTTCGGACAGGGTTCAATCAATGAGCAGTTCTTC
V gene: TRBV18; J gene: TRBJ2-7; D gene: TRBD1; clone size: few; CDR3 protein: CASSHPDRGHYEQYF; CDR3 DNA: TGTGCCAGCTCACATCCGGACAGGGGGCACTACGAGCAGTACTTC
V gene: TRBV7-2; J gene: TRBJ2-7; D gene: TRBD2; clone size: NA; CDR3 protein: CASSSPGTSDEQYF; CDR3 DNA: TGTGCCAGCAGCTCCCCCGGGACTAGCGACGAGCAGTACTTC
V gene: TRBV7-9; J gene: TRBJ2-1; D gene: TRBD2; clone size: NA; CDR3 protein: CASSTGTSGYNEQFF; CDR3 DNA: TGTGCCAGCAGCACCGGGACTAGCGGGTACAATGAGCAGTTCTTC
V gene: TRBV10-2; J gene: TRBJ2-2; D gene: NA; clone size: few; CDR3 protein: CASSDPSRSNTGELFF; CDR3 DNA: TGCGCCAGCAGTGACCCGTCTAGGTCCAACACCGGGGAGCTGTTTTTT
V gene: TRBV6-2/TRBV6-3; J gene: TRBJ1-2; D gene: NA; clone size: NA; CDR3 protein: CASSYSFYGYTF; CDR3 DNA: TGTGCCAGCAGTTACTCGTTTTATGGCTACACCTTC
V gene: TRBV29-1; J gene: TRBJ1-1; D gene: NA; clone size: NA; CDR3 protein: CSAGPRNTEAFF; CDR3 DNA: TGCAGCGCGGGACCTCGGAACACTGAAGCTTTCTTT
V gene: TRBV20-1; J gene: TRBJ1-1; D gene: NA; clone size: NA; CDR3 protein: CSATGVGQGLVNTEAFF; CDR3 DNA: TGCAGTGCAACTGGGGTGGGGCAGGGCTTGGTGAACACTGAAGCTTTCTTT
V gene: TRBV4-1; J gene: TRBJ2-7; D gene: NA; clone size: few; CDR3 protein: CASSQGDPNYEQYF; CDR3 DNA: TGCGCCAGCAGCCAAGGGGACCCGAACTACGAGCAGTACTTC
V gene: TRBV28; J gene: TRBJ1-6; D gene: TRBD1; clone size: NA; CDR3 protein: CASISTGLGVNSPLHF; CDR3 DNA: TGTGCCAGCATCTCGACAGGGCTGGGGGTTAATTCACCCCTCCACTTT
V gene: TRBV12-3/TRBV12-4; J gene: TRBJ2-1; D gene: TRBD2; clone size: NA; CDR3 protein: CASSSASGGAGEQFF; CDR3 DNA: TGTGCCAGCAGTTCGGCTAGCGGGGGGGCCGGTGAGCAGTTCTTC
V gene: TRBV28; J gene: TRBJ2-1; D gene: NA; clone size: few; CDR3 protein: CASSAGTETADEQFF; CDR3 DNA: TGTGCCAGCAGTGCGGGGACAGAAACAGCCGATGAGCAGTTCTTC
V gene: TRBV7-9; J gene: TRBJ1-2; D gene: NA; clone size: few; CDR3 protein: CASSLVGDYGYTF; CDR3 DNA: TGTGCCAGCAGCTTAGTAGGGGATTATGGCTACACCTTC
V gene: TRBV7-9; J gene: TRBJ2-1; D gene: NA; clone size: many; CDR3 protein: CASTPPGLEQFF; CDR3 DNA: TGTGCCAGCACCCCGCCCGGACTGGAGCAGTTCTTC
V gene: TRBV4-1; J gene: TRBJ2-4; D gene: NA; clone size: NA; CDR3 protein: CASSQDHRVAKNIQYF; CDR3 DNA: TGCGCCAGCAGCCAAGATCACAGGGTGGCGAAAAACATTCAGTACTTC
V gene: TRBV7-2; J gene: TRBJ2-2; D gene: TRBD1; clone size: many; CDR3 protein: CASRTGQGAGELFF; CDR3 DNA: TGTGCCAGCAGAACCGGACAGGGGGCCGGGGAGCTGTTTTTT
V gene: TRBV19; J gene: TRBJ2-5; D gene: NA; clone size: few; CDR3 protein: CASSPTVQETQYF; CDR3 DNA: TGTGCCAGTAGTCCCACAGTTCAAGAGACCCAGTACTTC
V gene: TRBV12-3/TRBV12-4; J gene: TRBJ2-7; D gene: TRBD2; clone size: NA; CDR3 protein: CASSFTRDYPYEQYF; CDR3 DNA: TGTGCCAGCAGTTTCACTCGGGACTACCCCTACGAGCAGTACTTC
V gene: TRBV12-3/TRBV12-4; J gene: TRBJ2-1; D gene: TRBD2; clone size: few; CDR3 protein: CASSRGLGQRYNEQFF; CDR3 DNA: TGTGCCAGCAGCAGAGGACTAGGCCAGCGGTACAATGAGCAGTTCTTC
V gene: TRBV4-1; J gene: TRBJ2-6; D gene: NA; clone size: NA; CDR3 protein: CASSQESSGANVLTF; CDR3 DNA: TGCGCCAGCAGCCAAGAGAGCTCTGGGGCCAACGTCCTGACTTTC
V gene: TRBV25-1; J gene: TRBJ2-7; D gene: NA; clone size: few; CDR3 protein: CASSEYGGAPYEQYF; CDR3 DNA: TGTGCCAGCAGTGAATATGGAGGGGCGCCATACGAGCAGTACTTC
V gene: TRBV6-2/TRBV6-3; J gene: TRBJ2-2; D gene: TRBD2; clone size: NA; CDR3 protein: CASSYSSGGDTGELFF; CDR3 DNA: TGTGCCAGCAGTTACTCTAGCGGGGGGGACACCGGGGAGCTGTTTTTT
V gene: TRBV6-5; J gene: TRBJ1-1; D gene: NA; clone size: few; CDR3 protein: CASSYSRGELPNTEAFF; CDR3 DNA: TGTGCCAGCAGTTACTCGAGGGGGGAACTACCTAACACTGAAGCTTTCTTT
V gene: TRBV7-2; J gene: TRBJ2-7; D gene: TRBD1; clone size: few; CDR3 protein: CASSLMGTGDEQYF; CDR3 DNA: TGTGCCAGCAGCTTAATGGGGACAGGGGACGAGCAGTACTTC
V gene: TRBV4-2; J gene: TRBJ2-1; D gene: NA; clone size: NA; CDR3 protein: CASSQETHDEQFF; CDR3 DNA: TGTGCCAGCAGCCAAGAAACCCATGATGAGCAGTTCTTC
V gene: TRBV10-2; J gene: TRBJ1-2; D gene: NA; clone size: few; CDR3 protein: CASSDGTDYYGYTF; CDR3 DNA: TGCGCCAGCAGTGATGGGACCGACTACTATGGCTACACCTTC
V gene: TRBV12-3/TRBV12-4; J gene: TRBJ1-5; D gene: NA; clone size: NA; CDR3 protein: CASRFGRGRGPQHF; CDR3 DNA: TGTGCCAGCAGATTTGGCAGGGGCCGTGGGCCCCAGCATTTT
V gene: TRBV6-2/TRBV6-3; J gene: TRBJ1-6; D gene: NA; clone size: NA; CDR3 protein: CASSYEGTRTLYNSPLHF; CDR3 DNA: TGTGCCAGCAGTTACGAGGGGACGCGGACCCTCTATAATTCACCCCTCCACTTT
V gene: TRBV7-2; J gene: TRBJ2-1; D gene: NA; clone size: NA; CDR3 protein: CASSDVNYNEQFF; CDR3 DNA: TGTGCCAGCAGCGATGTAAACTACAATGAGCAGTTCTTC
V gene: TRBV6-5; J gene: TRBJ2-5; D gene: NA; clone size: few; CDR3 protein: CASFGVEGETQYF; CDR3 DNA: TGTGCCAGCTTCGGTGTTGAGGGAGAGACCCAGTACTTC
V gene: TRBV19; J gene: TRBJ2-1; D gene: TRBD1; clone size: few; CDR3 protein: CATYSPDRGTYNEQFF; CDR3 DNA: TGTGCCACATATTCCCCCGACAGGGGCACCTACAATGAGCAGTTCTTC
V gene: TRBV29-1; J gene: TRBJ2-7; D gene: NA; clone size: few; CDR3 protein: CSVALRTYEQYF; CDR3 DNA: TGCAGCGTTGCCCTGAGGACCTACGAGCAGTACTTC
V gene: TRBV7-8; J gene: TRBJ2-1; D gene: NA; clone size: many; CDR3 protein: CASSSRDRWEGDEQFF; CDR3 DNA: TGTGCCAGCAGCTCGAGGGACAGATGGGAGGGGGATGAGCAGTTCTTC
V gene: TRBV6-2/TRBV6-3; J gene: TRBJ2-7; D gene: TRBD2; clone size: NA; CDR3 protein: CASTPGGVHEQYF; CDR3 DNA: TGTGCCAGCACCCCCGGGGGGGTCCACGAGCAGTACTTC
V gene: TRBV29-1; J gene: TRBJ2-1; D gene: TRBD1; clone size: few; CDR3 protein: CSVAGRTGEAHNEQFF; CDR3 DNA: TGCAGCGTTGCGGGTCGGACAGGGGAGGCCCACAATGAGCAGTTCTTC
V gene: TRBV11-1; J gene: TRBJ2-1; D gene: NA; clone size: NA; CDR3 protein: CASSLEPGAYNEQFF; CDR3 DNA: TGTGCCAGCAGCTTAGAACCGGGAGCATACAATGAGCAGTTCTTC
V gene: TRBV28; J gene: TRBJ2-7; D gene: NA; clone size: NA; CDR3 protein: CASRDRHLEQYF; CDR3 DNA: TGTGCCAGCCGGGACCGCCATCTCGAGCAGTACTTC
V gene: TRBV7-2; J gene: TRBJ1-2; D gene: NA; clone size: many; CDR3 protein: CASSLTNNYGYTF; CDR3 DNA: TGTGCCAGCAGCTTAACAAATAACTATGGCTACACCTTC
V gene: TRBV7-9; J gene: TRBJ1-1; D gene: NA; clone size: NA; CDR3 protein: CASSILDTEAFF; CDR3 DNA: TGTGCCAGCAGCATTCTAGACACTGAAGCTTTCTTT
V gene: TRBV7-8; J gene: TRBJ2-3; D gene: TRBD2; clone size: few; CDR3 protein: CATSTSGRGNTQYF; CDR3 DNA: TGTGCCACCTCGACTAGCGGGAGGGGAAATACGCAGTATTTT
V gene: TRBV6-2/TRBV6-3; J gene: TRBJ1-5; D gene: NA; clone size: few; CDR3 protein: CASSVQAYNQPQHF; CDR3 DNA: TGTGCCAGCAGCGTACAGGCGTACAATCAGCCCCAGCATTTT
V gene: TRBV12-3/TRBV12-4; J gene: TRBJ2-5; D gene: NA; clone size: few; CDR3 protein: CASSPGGRAPAQYF; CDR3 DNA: TGTGCCAGCAGTCCGGGCGGTCGGGCACCGGCCCAGTACTTC
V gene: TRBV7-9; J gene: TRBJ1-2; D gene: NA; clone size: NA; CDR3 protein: CASPGDGYGYTF; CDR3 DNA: TGTGCCAGCCCAGGGGACGGCTATGGCTACACCTTC